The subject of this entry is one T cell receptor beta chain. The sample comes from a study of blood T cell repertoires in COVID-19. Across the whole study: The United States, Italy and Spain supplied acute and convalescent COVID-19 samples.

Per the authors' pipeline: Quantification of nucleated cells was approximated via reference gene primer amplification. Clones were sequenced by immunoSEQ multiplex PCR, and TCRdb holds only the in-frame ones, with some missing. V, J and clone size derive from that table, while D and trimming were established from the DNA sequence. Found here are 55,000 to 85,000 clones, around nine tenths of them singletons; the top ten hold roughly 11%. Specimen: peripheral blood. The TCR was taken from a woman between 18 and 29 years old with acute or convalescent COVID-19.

CDR3 in DNA: TGTGCCTACTGTCTCGTCTCTGGAAACACCATATATTTT. Translating gives CAYCLVSGNTIYF. The chain uses TRBV30 and TRBJ1-3, with no clear D. V dropped 7 bases and J dropped 0 bases, with 10 bases sitting between them. Germline CDR1 and CDR2: GTSNPN and SVGIG (reference sequence). The length of the CDR3 is 13 residues.